A single T cell receptor (beta chain) is shown here with its context. The antigen is unknown. With the ViraFEST assay, the study expanded antigen-specific CD4+ T cells using viral peptide pools, then sequenced them. CD4+ T cells were isolated after around 10 days of culture. The study found no prior SARS-CoV-2 infection in the vaccine recipients, who tested negative for nucleocapsid antibodies. PBMC were cultured at around 2 million per well with 9 to 10 IU/ml IL-2 and around 9 ug/ml peptides. This sample was taken from a study of vaccination effects on CD4 cells after COVID-19. Notes on the study in general: Cross-reactivity with common cold coronaviruses was shown by only 1 of 255 vaccine-induced clones in healthy vaccinees. Late after vaccination, infection- and vaccine-induced clones showed marked clonal contraction.

Clones were sequenced by immunoSEQ multiplex PCR, and TCRdb holds only the in-frame ones, with some missing. This repertoire shows 65,000 to 85,000 clones, under 90% found once; its top ten account for 12%. The V end lost 7 bases, the J end lost 4 bases, and 17 bases lay between the germline ends. This CDR3 is 15 amino acids long. The germline V gene has CDR1 SGHRS and CDR2 YFSETQ. The clonotype originates from a human donor who received a COVID-19 vaccine. The sequencing here drew on CD4+ T cells from PBMCs cultured with SARS-CoV-2 spike peptides, taken before COVID-19 vaccination. The chain recombines TRBV5-1 with TRBJ1-4; TRBD1 is a possible D gene (5 bases). This CDR3 reads CASSNPTGDNEKLFF. CDR3 sequence (DNA): TGCGCCAGCTCCAACCCGACGGGGGATAATGAAAAACTGTTTTTT.